One sample yielded the 6 T cell receptor beta chains listed below, sequenced in a study of blood T cells in healthy people across ages. Using a J-beta primer mix together with a sample-barcoded 5' primer, a second PCR was run for roughly 6 to 12 cycles. TCRdb re-derived calls from the 5' RACE reads in MiXCR, one entry per CDR3 protein. The sample lists around 1.5 million distinct CDR3 sequences, roughly 32% seen once, with around 11% in the top ten. The sequenced sample consisted of blood. These receptors were obtained from a woman in her twenties or thirties in good health.

This clonotype occurred a few times. The CDR3 sequence is CSVELRGGIQKTQYF. DNA for the CDR3: TGCAGCGTTGAGCTGAGAGGCGGGATTCAAAAGACCCAGTACTTC. The chain uses TRBV29-1 and TRBJ2-5; tentatively, D is TRBD2 (6 bases). This CDR3 is built from 15 residues. V was clipped by 3 bases and J by 6 bases, with 20 bases between them. Germline CDR1 reads SQVTM; CDR2 reads ANQGSEA.

The chain links TRBV5-6 to TRBJ2-1, with D unresolved. This CDR3 contains 13 residues. Germline V CDR1 and CDR2: SGHDT, YYEEEE. The germline V and J ends were trimmed by 4 bases and 6 bases, with 11 bases remaining between them. In DNA, the CDR3 is TGTGCCAGCAGCGTGCAGGCCTCCAATGAGCAGTTCTTC. Encoded protein: CASSVQASNEQFF.

This clonotype was found a few times. The chain employs TRBV7-9 and TRBJ2-3, with D maybe TRBD1 (6 bases). Per the germline V gene, CDR1 is SEHNR and CDR2 is FQNEAQ (reference sequence). The CDR3 sequence is 15 residues long. Trimming pared 5 bases from V and 1 base from J, leaving 13 bases between. The chain's CDR3 is CASSQSRGGTDTQYF. CDR3 in DNA: TGTGCCAGCAGCCAATCCAGGGGTGGCACAGATACGCAGTATTTT.

The CDR3 nucleotides are TGCGCCAGCAGCTTACAGGGACAGCATAATTCACCCCTCCACTTT. This encodes CASSLQGQHNSPLHF. This sequence joins TRBV5-1 and TRBJ1-6, with 7 bases that match TRBD1. The CDR3 totals 15 residues. V shed 2 bases and J 5 bases; nucleotides not matched to a gene: 4. Germline V gene data show CDR1 as SGHRS and CDR2 as YFSETQ.

V and J are TRBV4-2 and TRBJ1-2; no clear D. Germline values: CDR1 LGHNA, CDR2 YNFKEQ. V was shortened by 1 base and J by 4 bases, with 16 bases between the two germline ends. This CDR3 has 16 residues. CDR3 coding DNA: TGTGCCAGCAGCCAAGCGTCAACTGGGATTAGCTATGGCTACACCTTC. Amino acid sequence: CASSQASTGISYGYTF.

This clonotype occurred a few times. This chain links TRBV20-1 with TRBJ2-2; 7 bases agree with TRBD2. The germline V gene has CDR1 DFQATT and CDR2 SNEGSKA (reference sequence). V lost 6 bases and J lost 5; bases outside the gene matches: 9. The length of the CDR3 is 14 residues. The CDR3 here is CSARLASGTGELFF. The CDR3 region has the DNA TGCAGTGCCCGACTAGCCTCTGGGACCGGGGAGCTGTTTTTT.